A selection of T cell receptor beta chains follows, all from one sample in a study. Via MiXCR, TCRdb re-called the 5' RACE reads, giving one row per CDR3 protein. The top ten hold approximately 4.6% of the sample, which has about 8,900 distinct CDR3 sequences, under 35% seen once. Sample: naive CD4+ T cells sorted from a lymph node. The receptors originated from a female donor with breast cancer. Both conserved end residues are part of each CDR3. The D gene is left open where the match is weak. Expanded clones are given a class, and other clones once, few, many or no size at all.

D gene: .; CDR3 length: 13; V gene: TRBV20-1; J gene: TRBJ1-5; clone size: many; CDR3 DNA: TGCAGTGCGAGCAACGAGGTAGGACAGCCCCAGCATTTT; CDR3 protein: CSASNEVGQPQHF
D gene: .; CDR3 length: 14; V gene: TRBV15; J gene: TRBJ2-2; clone size: .; CDR3 DNA: TGTGCCACCAGCAGAGGACAGGTCGCCGGGGAGCTGTCTTTT; CDR3 protein: CATSRGQVAGELSF
D gene: .; CDR3 length: 15; V gene: TRBV7-2; J gene: TRBJ1-5; clone size: .; CDR3 DNA: TGTGCCAGCAGCTCCAGACAGGTGGGCAATCAGCCCCAGCATTTT; CDR3 protein: CASSSRQVGNQPQHF
D gene: .; CDR3 length: 16; V gene: TRBV4-1; J gene: TRBJ2-7; clone size: many; CDR3 DNA: TGCGCCAGCAGCCAAGATGATAGTCAAGCCCTCTACGAGCAGTACTTC; CDR3 protein: CASSQDDSQALYEQYF
D gene: .; CDR3 length: 13; V gene: TRBV19; J gene: TRBJ1-5; clone size: few; CDR3 DNA: TGTGCCAGTAGCCCAACAAGGGTTCGGCCCCAGCATTTT; CDR3 protein: CASSPTRVRPQHF
D gene: .; CDR3 length: 13; V gene: TRBV20-1; J gene: TRBJ2-1; clone size: many; CDR3 DNA: TGCAGTGCTAGCATCAGATCCTACAATGAGCAGTTCTTC; CDR3 protein: CSASIRSYNEQFF
D gene: TRBD1; CDR3 length: 15; V gene: TRBV5-1; J gene: TRBJ2-3; clone size: few; CDR3 DNA: TGCGCCAGCAGCCAGACAGGGGGTTTCACAGATACGCAGTATTTT; CDR3 protein: CASSQTGGFTDTQYF
D gene: TRBD1; CDR3 length: 12; V gene: TRBV20-1; J gene: TRBJ1-5; clone size: medium-sized; CDR3 DNA: TGCAGTGCTAGGACAGGGCTAGAGCCCCAGCATTTT; CDR3 protein: CSARTGLEPQHF
D gene: TRBD1; CDR3 length: 15; V gene: TRBV6-5; J gene: TRBJ1-5; clone size: .; CDR3 DNA: TGTGCCAGCAGTTTGTTGGGGACAGCTAATCAGCCCCAGCATTTT; CDR3 protein: CASSLLGTANQPQHF
D gene: .; CDR3 length: 14; V gene: TRBV12-3/TRBV12-4; J gene: TRBJ2-1; clone size: many; CDR3 DNA: TGTGCCAGCAGTTATAGCGGAGGAGACAATGAGCAGTTCTTC; CDR3 protein: CASSYSGGDNEQFF
D gene: TRBD2; CDR3 length: 19; V gene: TRBV7-9; J gene: TRBJ2-6; clone size: .; CDR3 DNA: TGTGCCAGCAGCCCTGGCGTCGGGACTAGGAGCTCTGGGGCCAACGTCCTGACTTTC; CDR3 protein: CASSPGVGTRSSGANVLTF
D gene: .; CDR3 length: 12; V gene: TRBV5-1; J gene: TRBJ2-1; clone size: many; CDR3 DNA: TGCGCCAGCAGCTTGATGGGCAATGAGCAGTTCTTC; CDR3 protein: CASSLMGNEQFF
D gene: .; CDR3 length: 13; V gene: TRBV7-8; J gene: TRBJ1-1; clone size: once; CDR3 DNA: TGTGCCAGCAGCTCATCGTGGGACACTGAAGCTTTCTTT; CDR3 protein: CASSSSWDTEAFF
D gene: TRBD2; CDR3 length: 16; V gene: TRBV7-3; J gene: TRBJ2-2; clone size: large; CDR3 DNA: TGTGCCAGCAGCTTAGGCCTAGCGGGGGCCACCGGGGAGCTGTTTTTT; CDR3 protein: CASSLGLAGATGELFF
D gene: .; CDR3 length: 14; V gene: TRBV20-1; J gene: TRBJ2-7; clone size: many; CDR3 DNA: TGCAGTGCTAGAGATGGAGGGGGCTCCTACGAGCAGTACTTC; CDR3 protein: CSARDGGGSYEQYF
D gene: .; CDR3 length: 11; V gene: TRBV20-1; J gene: TRBJ2-3; clone size: many; CDR3 DNA: TGCAGTGCTAGGAATTGGGATACGCAGTATTTT; CDR3 protein: CSARNWDTQYF
D gene: .; CDR3 length: 14; V gene: TRBV27; J gene: TRBJ2-1; clone size: .; CDR3 DNA: TGTGCCAGCATGATGAGAGTCTCCTACAATGAGCAGTTCTTC; CDR3 protein: CASMMRVSYNEQFF
D gene: TRBD1; CDR3 length: 12; V gene: TRBV6-5; J gene: TRBJ2-7; clone size: few; CDR3 DNA: TGTGCCAGCAGAACACAGGGGACCGAGCAGTACTTC; CDR3 protein: CASRTQGTEQYF
D gene: TRBD1; CDR3 length: 14; V gene: TRBV6-6; J gene: TRBJ2-7; clone size: medium-sized; CDR3 DNA: TGTGCCAGCAGTTCCGGACAGGGTCCCTACGAGCAGTACTTC; CDR3 protein: CASSSGQGPYEQYF
D gene: .; CDR3 length: 16; V gene: TRBV4-2; J gene: TRBJ1-6; clone size: few; CDR3 DNA: TGTGCCAGCAGCCAAGATCCCCAGGGACGTAATTCACCCCTCCACTTT; CDR3 protein: CASSQDPQGRNSPLHF
D gene: .; CDR3 length: 14; V gene: TRBV20-1; J gene: TRBJ1-1; clone size: .; CDR3 DNA: TGCAGTGCAAACGGACTAGCGGGAATCGCTGAAGCTTTCTTT; CDR3 protein: CSANGLAGIAEAFF
D gene: TRBD2; CDR3 length: 18; V gene: TRBV6-5; J gene: TRBJ2-1; clone size: .; CDR3 DNA: TGTGCCAGCAGTTACGAGACTAGCGGGAGGGGTTTCTACAATGAGCAGTTCTTC; CDR3 protein: CASSYETSGRGFYNEQFF
D gene: TRBD1; CDR3 length: 16; V gene: TRBV5-1; J gene: TRBJ2-3; clone size: many; CDR3 DNA: TGCGCCAGCAGCCAGGTGGCAGGGGGCTATGAAGATACGCAGTATTTT; CDR3 protein: CASSQVAGGYEDTQYF
D gene: TRBD1; CDR3 length: 17; V gene: TRBV5-1; J gene: TRBJ2-2; clone size: .; CDR3 DNA: TGCGCCAGCAGCTTGGATCTTCGACAGGGTGCTACCGGGGAGCTGGTTTTT; CDR3 protein: CASSLDLRQGATGELVF
D gene: TRBD2; CDR3 length: 17; V gene: TRBV30; J gene: TRBJ2-3; clone size: medium-sized; CDR3 DNA: TGTGCCTGGAGTCGACCGGGACTAGTTTCTCTCACAGATACGCAGTATTTT; CDR3 protein: CAWSRPGLVSLTDTQYF
D gene: TRBD1; CDR3 length: 15; V gene: TRBV7-2; J gene: TRBJ2-1; clone size: .; CDR3 DNA: TGTGCCAGCAGCCTGGGACAGAAATACTACAATGAGCAGTTCTTC; CDR3 protein: CASSLGQKYYNEQFF
D gene: TRBD1; CDR3 length: 15; V gene: TRBV5-1; J gene: TRBJ1-2; clone size: medium-sized; CDR3 DNA: TGCGCCAGCAGGGACCGGGACAGTTCTAACTATGGCTACACCTTC; CDR3 protein: CASRDRDSSNYGYTF
D gene: TRBD1; CDR3 length: 16; V gene: TRBV6-5; J gene: TRBJ2-2; clone size: medium-sized; CDR3 DNA: TGTGCCAGCAGTTACGTGAGAGGGGGCTTGGGCGGGGAGCTGTTTTTT; CDR3 protein: CASSYVRGGLGGELFF
D gene: TRBD2; CDR3 length: 16; V gene: TRBV20-1; J gene: TRBJ2-1; clone size: .; CDR3 DNA: TGCAGTGCTAGAGATTCGGGACTAGCGGGGTACAATGAGCAGTTCTTC; CDR3 protein: CSARDSGLAGYNEQFF
D gene: TRBD2; CDR3 length: 13; V gene: TRBV20-1; J gene: TRBJ2-7; clone size: medium-sized; CDR3 DNA: TGCAGTGCGGAAGCGGGAGACTCCTACGAGCAGTACTTC; CDR3 protein: CSAEAGDSYEQYF